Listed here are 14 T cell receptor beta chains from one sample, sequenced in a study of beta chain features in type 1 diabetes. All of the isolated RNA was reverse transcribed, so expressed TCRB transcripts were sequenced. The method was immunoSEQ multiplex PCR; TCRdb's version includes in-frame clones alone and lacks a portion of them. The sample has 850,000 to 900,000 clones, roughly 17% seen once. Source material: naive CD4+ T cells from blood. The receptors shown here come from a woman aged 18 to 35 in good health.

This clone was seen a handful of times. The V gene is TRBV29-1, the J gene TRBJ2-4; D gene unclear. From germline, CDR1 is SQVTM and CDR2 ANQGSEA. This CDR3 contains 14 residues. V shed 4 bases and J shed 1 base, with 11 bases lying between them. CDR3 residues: CSVAQLRAKNIQYF. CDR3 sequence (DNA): TGCAGCGTTGCGCAGCTGCGGGCCAAAAACATTCAGTACTTC.

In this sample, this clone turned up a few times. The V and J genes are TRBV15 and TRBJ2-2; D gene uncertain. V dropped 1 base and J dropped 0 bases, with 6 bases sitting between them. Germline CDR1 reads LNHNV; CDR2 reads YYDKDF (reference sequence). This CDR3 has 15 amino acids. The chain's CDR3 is CATSRGLPNTGELFF. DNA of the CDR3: TGTGCCACCAGCAGAGGACTTCCGAACACCGGGGAGCTGTTTTTT.

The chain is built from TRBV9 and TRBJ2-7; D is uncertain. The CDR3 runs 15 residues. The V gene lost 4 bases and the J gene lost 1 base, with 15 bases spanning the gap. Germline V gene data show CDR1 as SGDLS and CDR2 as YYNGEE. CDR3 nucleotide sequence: TGTGCCAGCAGCCCCCGATATGCGGAGTCCTACGAGCAGTACTTC. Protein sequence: CASSPRYAESYEQYF.

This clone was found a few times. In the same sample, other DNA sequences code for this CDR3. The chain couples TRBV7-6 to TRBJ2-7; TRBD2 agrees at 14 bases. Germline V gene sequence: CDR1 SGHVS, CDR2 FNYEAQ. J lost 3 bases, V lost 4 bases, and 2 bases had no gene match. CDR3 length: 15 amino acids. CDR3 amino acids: CASSYGTSGSYEQYF. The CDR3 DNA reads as TGTGCCAGCAGCTATGGGACTAGCGGGAGCTACGAGCAGTACTTC.

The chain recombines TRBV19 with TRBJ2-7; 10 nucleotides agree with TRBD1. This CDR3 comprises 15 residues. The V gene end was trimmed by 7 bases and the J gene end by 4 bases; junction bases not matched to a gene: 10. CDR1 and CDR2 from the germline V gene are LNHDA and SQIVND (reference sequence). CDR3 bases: TGTGCCAGTATGGATCCGGGACAGGGGAGTTACGAGCAGTACTTC. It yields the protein CASMDPGQGSYEQYF.

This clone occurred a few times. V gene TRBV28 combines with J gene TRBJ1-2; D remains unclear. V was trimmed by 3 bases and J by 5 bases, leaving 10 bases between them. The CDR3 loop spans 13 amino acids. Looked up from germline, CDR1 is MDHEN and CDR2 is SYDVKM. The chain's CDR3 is CASSFVPLYGYTF. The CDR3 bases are TGTGCCAGCAGTTTCGTCCCTCTTTATGGCTACACCTTC.

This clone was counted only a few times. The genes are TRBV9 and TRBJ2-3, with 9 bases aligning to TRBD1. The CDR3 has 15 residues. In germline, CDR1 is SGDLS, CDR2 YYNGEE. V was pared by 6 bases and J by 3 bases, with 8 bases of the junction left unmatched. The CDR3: CASTKGQGWTDTQYF. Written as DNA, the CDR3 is TGTGCCAGCACCAAAGGACAGGGGTGGACAGATACGCAGTATTTT.

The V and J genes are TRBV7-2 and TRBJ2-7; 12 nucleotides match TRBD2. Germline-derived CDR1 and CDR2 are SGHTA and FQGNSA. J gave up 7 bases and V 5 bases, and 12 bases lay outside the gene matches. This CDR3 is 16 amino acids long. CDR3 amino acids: CASSHLRLAGVGEQYF. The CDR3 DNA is TGTGCCAGCAGCCACCTCCGACTAGCGGGAGTCGGTGAGCAGTACTTC.

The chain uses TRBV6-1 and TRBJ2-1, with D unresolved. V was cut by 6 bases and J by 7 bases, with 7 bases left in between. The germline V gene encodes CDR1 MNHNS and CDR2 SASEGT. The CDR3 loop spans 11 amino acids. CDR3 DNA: TGTGCCAGCAGCTTAGAGAATGAGCAGTTCTTC. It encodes CASSLENEQFF.

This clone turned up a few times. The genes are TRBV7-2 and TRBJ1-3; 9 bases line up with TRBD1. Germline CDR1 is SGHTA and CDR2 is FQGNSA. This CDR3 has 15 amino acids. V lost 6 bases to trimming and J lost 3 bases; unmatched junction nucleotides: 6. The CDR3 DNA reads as TGTGCCAGCAGGCCTACAGGGGGCAGTGGAAACACCATATATTTT. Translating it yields CASRPTGGSGNTIYF.

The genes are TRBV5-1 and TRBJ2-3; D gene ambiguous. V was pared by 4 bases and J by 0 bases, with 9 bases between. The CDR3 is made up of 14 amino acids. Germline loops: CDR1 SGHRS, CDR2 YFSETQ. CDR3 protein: CASSAGSSTDTQYF. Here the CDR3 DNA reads TGCGCCAGCAGCGCCGGGTCTAGCACAGATACGCAGTATTTT.

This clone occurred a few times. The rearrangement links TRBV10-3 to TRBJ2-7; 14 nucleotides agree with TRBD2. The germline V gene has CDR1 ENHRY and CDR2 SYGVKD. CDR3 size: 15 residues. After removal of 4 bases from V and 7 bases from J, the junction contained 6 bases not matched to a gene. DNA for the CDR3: TGTGCCATCAGTGTCGGGACTAGCGGGAGTCGGGAGCAGTACTTC. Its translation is CAISVGTSGSREQYF.

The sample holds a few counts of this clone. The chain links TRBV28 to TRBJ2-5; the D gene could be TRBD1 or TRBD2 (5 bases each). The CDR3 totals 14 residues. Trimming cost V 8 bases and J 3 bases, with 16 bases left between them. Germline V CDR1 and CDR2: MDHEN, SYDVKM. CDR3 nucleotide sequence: TGTGCCAGCGGGACGTCTGACAGTAAAGAGACCCAGTACTTC. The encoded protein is CASGTSDSKETQYF.

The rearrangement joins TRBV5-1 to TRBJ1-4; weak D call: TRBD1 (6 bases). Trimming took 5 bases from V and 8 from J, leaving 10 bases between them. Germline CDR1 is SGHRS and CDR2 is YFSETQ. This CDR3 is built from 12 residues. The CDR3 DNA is TGCGCCAGCAGAGGGGGGCAGGAAAAACTGTTTTTT. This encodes CASRGGQEKLFF.